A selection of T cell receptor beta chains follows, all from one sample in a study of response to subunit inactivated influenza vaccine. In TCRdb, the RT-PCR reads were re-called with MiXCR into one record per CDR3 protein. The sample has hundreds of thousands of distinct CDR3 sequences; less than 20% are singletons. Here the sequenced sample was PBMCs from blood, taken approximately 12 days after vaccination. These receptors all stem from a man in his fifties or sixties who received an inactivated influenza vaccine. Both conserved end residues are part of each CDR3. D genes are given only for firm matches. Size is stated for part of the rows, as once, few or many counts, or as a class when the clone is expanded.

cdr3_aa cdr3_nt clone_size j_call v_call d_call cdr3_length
CSVELPGISIQYF TGCAGCGTTGAACTCCCAGGAATAAGCATTCAGTACTTC few TRBJ2-4 TRBV29-1 . 13
CASTPSRTQYF TGTGCCAGCACCCCGTCAAGGACCCAGTACTTC . TRBJ2-5 TRBV12-3/TRBV12-4 . 11
CASSGMAGGAGDTQYF TGTGCCAGCAGCGGGATGGCGGGAGGAGCCGGAGATACGCAGTATTTT . TRBJ2-3 TRBV9 TRBD2 16
CASSFEGVPYEQYF TGCGCCAGCAGCTTTGAGGGAGTCCCCTACGAGCAGTACTTC many TRBJ2-7 TRBV5-1 . 14
CASSVFGGDTDTQYF TGTGCCAGCAGCGTGTTTGGTGGTGACACAGATACGCAGTATTTT few TRBJ2-3 TRBV9 . 15
CSAKQGQETQYF TGCAGTGCGAAGCAGGGACAAGAGACCCAGTACTTC many TRBJ2-5 TRBV20-1 . 12
CASSQRGGLGDEQFF TGTGCCAGCAGTCAGCGGGGGGGCTTAGGGGATGAGCAGTTCTTC few TRBJ2-1 TRBV6-1 TRBD2 15
CASGLTGGKANTEAFF TGTGCTAGTGGTTTGACGGGGGGGAAAGCGAACACTGAAGCTTTCTTT many TRBJ1-1 TRBV12-5 . 16
CASSPTGAQAGELFF TGTGCCAGCTCACCGACAGGGGCGCAGGCCGGGGAGCTGTTTTTT . TRBJ2-2 TRBV18 TRBD1 15
CASSQASGLSYEQYF TGCGCCAGCAGCCAAGCTAGCGGGCTGTCCTACGAGCAGTACTTC few TRBJ2-7 TRBV4-1 TRBD2 15
CASSTGTETQYF TGTGCCAGCAGTACAGGGACAGAGACCCAGTACTTC . TRBJ2-5 TRBV12-3/TRBV12-4 . 12
CAWREWGGDYGYTF TGTGCCTGGAGGGAATGGGGGGGAGACTATGGCTACACCTTC few TRBJ1-2 TRBV30 . 14
CASSYLGQASSGANVLTF TGTGCCAGCAGTTACTTGGGACAGGCGAGCTCTGGGGCCAACGTCCTGACTTTC . TRBJ2-6 TRBV6-2/TRBV6-3 TRBD1 18
CASSLQAQRTDTQYF TGTGCCAGCAGCTTACAGGCTCAACGGACAGATACGCAGTATTTT . TRBJ2-3 TRBV7-9 . 15
CASSFRAGDTGELFF TGTGCCAGCAGCTTCCGAGCGGGAGATACCGGGGAGCTGTTTTTT few TRBJ2-2 TRBV7-3 TRBD2 15
CASSQLALREKVDGYTF TGCGCCAGCAGCCAGCTAGCTTTGAGGGAGAAGGTCGATGGCTACACCTTC few TRBJ1-2 TRBV4-1 . 17
CASNNQDRGGQETQYF TGTGCCAGCAACAACCAGGACAGGGGGGGGCAAGAGACCCAGTACTTC . TRBJ2-5 TRBV6-1 TRBD1 16
CASSPDRAGSTDTQYF TGTGCCAGCAGTCCAGACAGGGCCGGGAGTACAGATACGCAGTATTTT . TRBJ2-3 TRBV12-3/TRBV12-4 . 16
CASMDRGGETQYF TGTGCCAGCATGGACAGAGGGGGGGAGACCCAGTACTTC . TRBJ2-5 TRBV12-3/TRBV12-4 . 13
CSPRTGGLQPQHF TGCAGCCCGAGGACAGGGGGCTTGCAGCCCCAGCATTTT many TRBJ1-5 TRBV29-1 TRBD1 13
CASSPSGGRQYF TGTGCCAGCAGTCCATCTGGGGGGCGGCAGTACTTC . TRBJ2-4 TRBV6-5 . 12
CASSQARGLGTEAFF TGTGCCAGCAGCCAAGCTAGGGGGTTAGGCACTGAAGCTTTCTTT few TRBJ1-1 TRBV4-2 . 15
CASSISGGAVNEQFF TGCGCCAGCAGCATTAGCGGGGGGGCCGTCAATGAGCAGTTCTTC . TRBJ2-1 TRBV5-1 TRBD2 15
CASSLGRTGDEQYF TGCGCCAGCAGCTTGGGAAGGACAGGGGACGAGCAGTACTTC . TRBJ2-7 TRBV5-1 TRBD1 14
CASSQQPGTSYEQYF TGTGCCAGCAGCCAACAACCCGGGACCTCCTACGAGCAGTACTTC . TRBJ2-7 TRBV3-1 . 15
CSARRGTGTTDTQYF TGCAGTGCTAGGAGGGGGACAGGGACCACAGATACGCAGTATTTT many TRBJ2-3 TRBV20-1 TRBD1 15
CASSQDLASGTPDTQYF TGCGCCAGCAGCCAAGATTTAGCTAGCGGGACGCCCGATACGCAGTATTTT few TRBJ2-3 TRBV4-3 TRBD2 17
CAISESRGHLPNTGELFF TGTGCCATCAGTGAGTCGAGGGGGCATCTACCGAACACCGGGGAGCTGTTTTTT . TRBJ2-2 TRBV10-3 TRBD1 18
CASSQGRARGQETQYF TGCGCCAGCAGCCAAGGGCGGGCGAGGGGGCAAGAGACCCAGTACTTC . TRBJ2-5 TRBV4-3 . 16
CAISESKGDTQYF TGTGCCATCAGTGAGTCGAAAGGAGATACGCAGTATTTT . TRBJ2-3 TRBV10-3 . 13
CASREAGVRDQPQHF TGTGCCAGCAGGGAGGCAGGGGTCAGAGATCAGCCCCAGCATTTT . TRBJ1-5 TRBV6-1 . 15
CASSTGGRNQPQHF TGTGCCAGCAGCACAGGGGGCCGCAATCAGCCCCAGCATTTT . TRBJ1-5 TRBV12-3/TRBV12-4 TRBD1 14
CATSSGETQYF TGTGCCACCAGTAGCGGAGAGACCCAGTACTTC many TRBJ2-5 TRBV24-1 . 11
CASSTQAGTAPYEQYF TGTGCCAGCAGCACCCAGGCAGGGACGGCACCCTACGAGCAGTACTTC few TRBJ2-7 TRBV7-9 . 16
CASSLRKFTDTQYF TGTGCCAGCAGCTTGAGAAAGTTCACAGATACGCAGTATTTT many TRBJ2-3 TRBV7-2 . 14
CASSPQSTEAFF TGTGCCAGCTCACCACAAAGCACTGAAGCTTTCTTT . TRBJ1-1 TRBV18 . 12
CASSYWRLEARIGGANVLTF TGTGCCAGCAGTTACTGGAGATTAGAGGCCCGAATAGGAGGGGCCAACGTCCTGACTTTC few TRBJ2-6 TRBV6-2/TRBV6-3 . 20
CATSEGLAGSNEQFF TGTGCCACCAGTGAGGGACTAGCGGGTTCCAATGAGCAGTTCTTC . TRBJ2-1 TRBV10-3 TRBD2 15
CASSVDRSFEQFF TGTGCCAGCAGTGTCGATCGGAGCTTTGAGCAGTTCTTC . TRBJ2-1 TRBV2 . 13
CASSSGETSGYEQYF TGTGCCAGCAGCTCAGGGGAGACTAGCGGTTACGAGCAGTACTTC few TRBJ2-7 TRBV7-8 TRBD2 15
CASSYVNQGKQFF TGTGCCAGCAGTTACGTGAATCAGGGTAAGCAGTTCTTC . TRBJ2-1 TRBV6-5 . 13
CASSRGLAGGGETQYF TGTGCCAGCAGTCGGGGACTAGCGGGAGGAGGGGAGACCCAGTACTTC few TRBJ2-5 TRBV12-3/TRBV12-4 TRBD2 16
CASSSGEYTQYF TGTGCCAGCAGCTCAGGGGAATATACGCAGTATTTT . TRBJ2-3 TRBV7-9 . 12
CASSQNIGGTQYF TGTGCCAGCAGCCAAAACATAGGGGGCACCCAGTACTTC few TRBJ2-5 TRBV14 TRBD1 13
CASSLGGLAGGQQFF TGTGCCAGCAGTCTGGGCGGACTAGCGGGGGGGCAACAGTTCTTC few TRBJ2-1 TRBV12-3/TRBV12-4 TRBD2 15
CSARSGGGGNTIYF TGCAGTGCTAGATCAGGGGGGGGTGGAAACACCATATATTTT . TRBJ1-3 TRBV20-1 TRBD1 14
CASSTSRGCYGGNQPQHF TGTGCCAGCAGCACCTCGAGGGGGTGCTATGGGGGCAATCAGCCCCAGCATTTT few TRBJ1-5 TRBV21-1 . 18
CASTIRGLNSPLHF TGTGCCAGCACAATACGGGGGCTTAATTCACCCCTCCACTTT few TRBJ1-6 TRBV18 . 14
CASSRRPGLGTGELFF TGTGCCAGCAGCCGCCGCCCGGGGCTAGGGACCGGGGAGCTGTTTTTT few TRBJ2-2 TRBV28 . 16
CASSSAGLAIGNEQFF TGCGCCAGCAGCTCCGCGGGACTAGCGATAGGCAATGAGCAGTTCTTC . TRBJ2-1 TRBV5-1 TRBD2 16
CASSQAGGTDYTF TGTGCCAGCTCACAAGCCGGGGGCACTGACTACACCTTC . TRBJ1-2 TRBV18 . 13
CASSQDRRGGYEQYF TGCGCCAGCAGCCAAGATCGGCGGGGGGGCTACGAGCAGTACTTC few TRBJ2-7 TRBV4-3 TRBD2 15
CASSPVGAQYNEQFF TGTGCCAGCAGCCCCGTAGGGGCCCAGTACAATGAGCAGTTCTTC few TRBJ2-1 TRBV9 . 15
CASSLVASGNYNEQFF TGCGCCAGCAGCTTGGTGGCTAGCGGGAACTACAATGAGCAGTTCTTC . TRBJ2-1 TRBV5-1 TRBD2 16
CSARGKGLAARGGEQFF TGCAGTGCTAGAGGCAAGGGACTAGCGGCCCGGGGGGGTGAGCAGTTCTTC many TRBJ2-1 TRBV20-1 TRBD2 17
CASSQGDGRETQYF TGTGCCAGCAGCCAAGGGGACGGGAGAGAGACCCAGTACTTC . TRBJ2-5 TRBV5-6 . 14
CASSKGLVYNEQFF TGTGCCAGCAGTAAGGGGTTGGTATACAATGAGCAGTTCTTC . TRBJ2-1 TRBV28 . 14
CASSFAGGGSNEQYF TGTGCCAGCAGCTTTGCAGGAGGTGGAAGTAACGAGCAGTACTTC few TRBJ2-7 TRBV11-1 . 15
CASSLDQTGRHSYEQYF TGTGCCAGCAGCTTAGACCAGACGGGACGCCACTCCTACGAGCAGTACTTC . TRBJ2-7 TRBV11-2 . 17